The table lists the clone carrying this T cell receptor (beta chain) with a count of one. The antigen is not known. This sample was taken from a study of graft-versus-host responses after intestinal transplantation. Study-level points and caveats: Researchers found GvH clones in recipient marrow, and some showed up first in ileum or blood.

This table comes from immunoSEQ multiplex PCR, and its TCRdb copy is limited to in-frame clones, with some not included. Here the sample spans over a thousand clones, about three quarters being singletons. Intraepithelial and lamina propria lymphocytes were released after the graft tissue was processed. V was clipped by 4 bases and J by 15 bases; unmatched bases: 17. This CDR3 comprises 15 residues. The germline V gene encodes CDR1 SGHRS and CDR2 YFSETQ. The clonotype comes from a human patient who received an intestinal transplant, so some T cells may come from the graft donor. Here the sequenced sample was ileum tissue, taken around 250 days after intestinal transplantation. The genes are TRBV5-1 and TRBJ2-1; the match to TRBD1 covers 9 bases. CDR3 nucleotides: TGCGCCAGCAGCCTGTGGACAGGGGCAGGGCTACCTACGTTCTTC. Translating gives CASSLWTGAGLPTFF.